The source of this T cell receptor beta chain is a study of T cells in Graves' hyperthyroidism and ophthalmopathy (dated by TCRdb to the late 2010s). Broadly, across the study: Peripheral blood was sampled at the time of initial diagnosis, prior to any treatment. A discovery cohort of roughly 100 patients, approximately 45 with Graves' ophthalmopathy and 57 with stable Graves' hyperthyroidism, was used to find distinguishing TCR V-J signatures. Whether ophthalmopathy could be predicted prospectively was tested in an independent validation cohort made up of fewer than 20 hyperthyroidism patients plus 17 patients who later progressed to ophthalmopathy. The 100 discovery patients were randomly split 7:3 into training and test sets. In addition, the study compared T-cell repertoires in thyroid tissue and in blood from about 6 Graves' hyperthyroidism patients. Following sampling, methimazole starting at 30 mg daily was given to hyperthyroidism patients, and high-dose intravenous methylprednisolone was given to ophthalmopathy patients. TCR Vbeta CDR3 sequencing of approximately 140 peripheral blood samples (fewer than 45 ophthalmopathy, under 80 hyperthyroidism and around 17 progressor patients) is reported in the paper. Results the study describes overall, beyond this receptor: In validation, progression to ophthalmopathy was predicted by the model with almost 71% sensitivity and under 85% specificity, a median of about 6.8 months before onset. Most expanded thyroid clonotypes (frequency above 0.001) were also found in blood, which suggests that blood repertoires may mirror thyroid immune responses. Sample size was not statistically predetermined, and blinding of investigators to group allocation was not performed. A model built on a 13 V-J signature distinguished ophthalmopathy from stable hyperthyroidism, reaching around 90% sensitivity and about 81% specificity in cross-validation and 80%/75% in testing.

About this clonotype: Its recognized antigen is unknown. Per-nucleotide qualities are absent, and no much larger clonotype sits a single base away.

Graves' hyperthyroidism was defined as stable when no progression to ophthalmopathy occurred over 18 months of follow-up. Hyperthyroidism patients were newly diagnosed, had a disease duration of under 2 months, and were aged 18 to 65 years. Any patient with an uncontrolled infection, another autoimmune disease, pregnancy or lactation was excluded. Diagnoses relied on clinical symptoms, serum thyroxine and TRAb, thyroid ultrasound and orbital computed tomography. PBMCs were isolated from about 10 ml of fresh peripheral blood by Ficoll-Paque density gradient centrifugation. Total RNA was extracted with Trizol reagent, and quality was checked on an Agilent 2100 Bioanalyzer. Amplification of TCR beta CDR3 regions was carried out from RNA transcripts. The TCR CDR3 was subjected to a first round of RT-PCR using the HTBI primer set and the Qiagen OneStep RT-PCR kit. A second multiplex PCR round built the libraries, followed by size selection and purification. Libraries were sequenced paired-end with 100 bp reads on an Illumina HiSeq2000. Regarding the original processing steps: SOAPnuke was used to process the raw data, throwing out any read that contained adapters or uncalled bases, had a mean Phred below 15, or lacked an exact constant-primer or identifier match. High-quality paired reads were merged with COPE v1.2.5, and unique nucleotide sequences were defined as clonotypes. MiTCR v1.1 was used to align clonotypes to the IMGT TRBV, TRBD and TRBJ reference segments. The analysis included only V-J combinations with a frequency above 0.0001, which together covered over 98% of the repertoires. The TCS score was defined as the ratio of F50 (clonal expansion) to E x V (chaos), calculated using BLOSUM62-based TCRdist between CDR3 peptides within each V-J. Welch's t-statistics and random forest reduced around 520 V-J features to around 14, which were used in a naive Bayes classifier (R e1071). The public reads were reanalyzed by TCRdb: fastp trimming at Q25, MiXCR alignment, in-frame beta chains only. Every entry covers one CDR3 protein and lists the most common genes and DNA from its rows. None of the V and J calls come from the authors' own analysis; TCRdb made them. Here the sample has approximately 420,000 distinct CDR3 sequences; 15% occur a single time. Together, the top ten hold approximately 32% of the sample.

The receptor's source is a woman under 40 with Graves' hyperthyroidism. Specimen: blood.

CDR3 protein: CASSGSGGETQYF. In nucleotide form, the sequence is TGTGCCAGCAGCGGGTCGGGGGGAGAGACCCAGTACTTC. The chain uses TRBV27 and TRBJ2-5, with 7 junctional bases fitting TRBD2. Trimming leaves V shorter by 6 bases and J shorter by 4 bases, with the junction holding 5 bases beyond the gene matches. The CDR3 starts with the cysteine, ends with the phenylalanine, and has 13 residues. CDR3 DNA only is kept here, 39 bases in frame from base 1. As encoded in the germline V gene (reference sequence), CDR1 is MNHEY while CDR2 is SMNVEV.